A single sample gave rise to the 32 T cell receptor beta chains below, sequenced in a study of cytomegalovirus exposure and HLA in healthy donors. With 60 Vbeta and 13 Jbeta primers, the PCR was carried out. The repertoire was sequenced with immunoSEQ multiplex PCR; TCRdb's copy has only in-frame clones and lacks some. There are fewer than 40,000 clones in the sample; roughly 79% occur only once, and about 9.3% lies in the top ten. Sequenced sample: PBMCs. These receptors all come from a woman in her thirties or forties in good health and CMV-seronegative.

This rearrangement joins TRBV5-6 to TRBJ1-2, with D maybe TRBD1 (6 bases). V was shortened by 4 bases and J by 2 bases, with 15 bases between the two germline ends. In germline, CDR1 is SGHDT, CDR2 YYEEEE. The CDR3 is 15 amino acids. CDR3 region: CASSVRDTFNYGYTF. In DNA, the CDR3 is TGTGCCAGCAGCGTCCGGGACACTTTCAACTATGGCTACACCTTC.

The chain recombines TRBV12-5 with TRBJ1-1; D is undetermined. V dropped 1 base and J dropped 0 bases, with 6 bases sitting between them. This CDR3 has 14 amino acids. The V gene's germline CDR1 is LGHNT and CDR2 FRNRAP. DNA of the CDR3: TGTGCTAGTGGTTTGGGACAAGTGAACACTGAAGCTTTCTTT. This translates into CASGLGQVNTEAFF.

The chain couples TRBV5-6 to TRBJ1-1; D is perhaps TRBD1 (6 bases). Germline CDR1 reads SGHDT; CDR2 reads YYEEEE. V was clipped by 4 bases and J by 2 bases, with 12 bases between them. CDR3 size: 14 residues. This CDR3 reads CASSPTGTNTEAFF. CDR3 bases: TGTGCCAGCAGCCCCACAGGGACCAACACTGAAGCTTTCTTT.

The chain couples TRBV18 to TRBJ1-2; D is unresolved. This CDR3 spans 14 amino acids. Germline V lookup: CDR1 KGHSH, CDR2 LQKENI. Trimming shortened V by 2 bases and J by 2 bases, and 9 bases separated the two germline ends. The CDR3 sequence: CASSPSGGNYGYTF. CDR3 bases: TGTGCCAGCTCACCATCGGGAGGCAACTATGGCTACACCTTC.

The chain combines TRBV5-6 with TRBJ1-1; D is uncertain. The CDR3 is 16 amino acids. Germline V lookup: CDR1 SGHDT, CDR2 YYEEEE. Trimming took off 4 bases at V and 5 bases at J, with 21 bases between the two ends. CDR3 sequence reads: CASSQTLLRGWTEAFF. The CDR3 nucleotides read TGTGCCAGCAGCCAAACTCTTTTACGGGGTTGGACTGAAGCTTTCTTT.

CDR3 bases: TGTGCCAGCAGACACGGGGGGGCCGGGGACAATGAGCAGTTCTTC. Translating gives CASRHGGAGDNEQFF. J is TRBJ2-1 and V is TRBV6-5, with TRBD2 identical over 8 bases. Germline V gives CDR1 MNHEY, CDR2 SVGAGI. V was clipped by 6 bases and J by 5 bases; unmatched bases: 9. The CDR3 sequence is 15 residues long.

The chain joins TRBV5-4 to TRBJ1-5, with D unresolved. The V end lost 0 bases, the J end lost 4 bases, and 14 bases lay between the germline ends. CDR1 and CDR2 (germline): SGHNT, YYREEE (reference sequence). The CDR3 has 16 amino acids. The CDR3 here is CASSLGPTGSNQPQHF. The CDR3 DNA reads TGTGCCAGCAGCTTGGGCCCCACCGGTTCAAATCAGCCCCAGCATTTT.

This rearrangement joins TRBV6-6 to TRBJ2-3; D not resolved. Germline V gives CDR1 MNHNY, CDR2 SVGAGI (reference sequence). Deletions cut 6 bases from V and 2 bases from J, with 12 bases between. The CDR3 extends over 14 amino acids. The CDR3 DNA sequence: TGTGCCAGCAGCCCCCCGGTTTACACAGATACGCAGTATTTT. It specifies CASSPPVYTDTQYF.

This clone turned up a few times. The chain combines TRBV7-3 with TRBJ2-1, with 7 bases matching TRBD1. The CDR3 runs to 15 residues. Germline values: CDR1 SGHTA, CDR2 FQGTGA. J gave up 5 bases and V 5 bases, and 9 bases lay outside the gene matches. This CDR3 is CASSPWQGDHNEQFF. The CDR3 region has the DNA TGTGCCAGCAGCCCCTGGCAGGGGGACCACAATGAGCAGTTCTTC. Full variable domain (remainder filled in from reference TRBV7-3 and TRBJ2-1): GAGVSQTPSNKVTEKGKYVELRCDPISGHTALYWYRQSLGQGPEFLIYFQGTGAADDSGLPNDRFFAVRPEGSVSTLKIQRTERGDSAVYLCASSPWQGDHNEQFFGPGTRLTVL.

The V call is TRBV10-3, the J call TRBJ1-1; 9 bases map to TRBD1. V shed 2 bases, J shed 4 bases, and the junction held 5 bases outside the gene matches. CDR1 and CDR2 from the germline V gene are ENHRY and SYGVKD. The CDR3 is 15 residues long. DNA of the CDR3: TGTGCCATCAGTGAGCCCGGGACAGGGAGCACTGAAGCTTTCTTT. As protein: CAISEPGTGSTEAFF.

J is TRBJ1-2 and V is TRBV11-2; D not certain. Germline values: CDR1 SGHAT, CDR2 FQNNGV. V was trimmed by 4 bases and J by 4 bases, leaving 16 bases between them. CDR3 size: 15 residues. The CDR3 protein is CASSSLWRGVYGYTF. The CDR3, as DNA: TGTGCCAGCAGCTCCCTTTGGCGGGGAGTCTATGGCTACACCTTC. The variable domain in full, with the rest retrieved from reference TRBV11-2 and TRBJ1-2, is EAGVAQSPRYKIIEKRQSVAFWCNPISGHATLYWYQQILGQGPKLLIQFQNNGVVDDSQLPKDRFSAERLKGVDSTLKIQPAKLEDSAVYLCASSSLWRGVYGYTFGSGTRLTVV.

CDR3 amino acids: CASREISGTAEAFF. CDR3 nucleotides: TGTGCCAGCAGAGAGATTTCCGGGACAGCTGAAGCTTTCTTT. The chain is built from TRBV7-9 and TRBJ1-1, with 7 bases that match TRBD1. The CDR3 consists of 14 residues. Germline V lookup: CDR1 SEHNR, CDR2 FQNEAQ (reference sequence). The V gene end was trimmed by 6 bases and the J gene end by 6 bases; junction bases not matched to a gene: 10.

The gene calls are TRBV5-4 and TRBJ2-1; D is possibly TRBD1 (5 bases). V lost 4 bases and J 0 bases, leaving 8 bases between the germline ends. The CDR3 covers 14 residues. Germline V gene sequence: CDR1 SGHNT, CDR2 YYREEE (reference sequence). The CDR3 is CASSRQSSYNEQFF. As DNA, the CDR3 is TGTGCCAGCAGCAGACAGAGCTCCTACAATGAGCAGTTCTTC.

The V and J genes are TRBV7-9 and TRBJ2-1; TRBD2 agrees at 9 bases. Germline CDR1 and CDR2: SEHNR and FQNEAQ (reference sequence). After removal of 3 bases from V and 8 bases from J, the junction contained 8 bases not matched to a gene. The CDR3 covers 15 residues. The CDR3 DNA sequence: TGTGCCAGCAGCTTCTTTAGCGGGGGCCCCCATGAGCAGTTCTTC. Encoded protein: CASSFFSGGPHEQFF.

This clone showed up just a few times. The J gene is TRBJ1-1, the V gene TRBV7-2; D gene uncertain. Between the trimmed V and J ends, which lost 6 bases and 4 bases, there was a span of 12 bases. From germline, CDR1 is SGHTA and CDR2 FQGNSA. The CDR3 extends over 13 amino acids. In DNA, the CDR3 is TGTGCCAGCAGGTCGGGTCCCAGCACTGAAGCTTTCTTT. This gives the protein CASRSGPSTEAFF.

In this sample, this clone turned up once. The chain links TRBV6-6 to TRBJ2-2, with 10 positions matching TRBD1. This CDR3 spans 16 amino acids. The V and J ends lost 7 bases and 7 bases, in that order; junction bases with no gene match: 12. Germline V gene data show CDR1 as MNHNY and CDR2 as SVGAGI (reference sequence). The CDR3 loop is CASIGRGQGLGGELFF. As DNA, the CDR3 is TGTGCCAGCATTGGCCGGGGACAGGGGTTAGGCGGGGAGCTGTTTTTT.

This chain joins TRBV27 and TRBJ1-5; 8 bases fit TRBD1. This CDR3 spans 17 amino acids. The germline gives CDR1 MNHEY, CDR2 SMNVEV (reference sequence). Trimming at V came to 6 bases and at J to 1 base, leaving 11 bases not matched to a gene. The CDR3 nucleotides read TGTGCCAGCAGCCCCGGGACAGGACGATTAAGCAATCAGCCCCAGCATTTT. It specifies CASSPGTGRLSNQPQHF.

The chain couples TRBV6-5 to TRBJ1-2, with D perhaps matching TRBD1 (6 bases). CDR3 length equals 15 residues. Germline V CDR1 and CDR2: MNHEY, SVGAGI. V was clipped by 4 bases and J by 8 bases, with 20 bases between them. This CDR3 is CASSLRQAGLGGYTF. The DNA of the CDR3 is TGTGCCAGCAGTTTGAGACAGGCCGGGCTGGGGGGCTACACCTTC.

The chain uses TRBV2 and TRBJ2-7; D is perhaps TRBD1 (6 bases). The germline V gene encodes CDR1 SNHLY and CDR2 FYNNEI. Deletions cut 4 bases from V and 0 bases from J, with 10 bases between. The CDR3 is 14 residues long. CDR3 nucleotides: TGTGCCAGCAGTGCTATGGACAGCTCCTACGAGCAGTACGTC. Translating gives CASSAMDSSYEQYV.

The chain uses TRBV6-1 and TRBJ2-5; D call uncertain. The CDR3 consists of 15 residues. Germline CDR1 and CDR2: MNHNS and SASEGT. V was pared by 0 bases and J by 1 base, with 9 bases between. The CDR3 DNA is TGTGCCAGCAGTGAAGCGTGGCTAGTCCAAGAGACCCAGTACTTC. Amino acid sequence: CASSEAWLVQETQYF.

CDR3 sequence: CASSITTEMNEQFF. CDR3 nucleotides: TGTGCCAGTAGTATAACGACAGAGATGAATGAGCAGTTCTTC. The genes are TRBV19 and TRBJ2-1; D might be TRBD1 (5 bases). The germline CDR1 and CDR2 sequences are LNHDA and SQIVND (reference sequence). The CDR3 contains 14 residues. V was cut by 2 bases and J by 7 bases, with 12 bases left in between.

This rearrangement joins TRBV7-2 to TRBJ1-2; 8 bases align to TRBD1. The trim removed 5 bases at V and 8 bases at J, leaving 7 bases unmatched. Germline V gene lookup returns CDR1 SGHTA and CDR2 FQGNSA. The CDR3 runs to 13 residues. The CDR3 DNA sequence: TGTGCCAGCAGCCCAGGACAGGGAGCCGGCTACACCTTC. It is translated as CASSPGQGAGYTF.

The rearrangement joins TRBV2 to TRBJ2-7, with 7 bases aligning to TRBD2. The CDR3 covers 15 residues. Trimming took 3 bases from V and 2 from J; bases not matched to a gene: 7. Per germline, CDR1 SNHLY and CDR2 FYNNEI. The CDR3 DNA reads TGTGCCAGCAGTGAGTCCCAGCGGGGAACCTACGAGCAGTACTTC. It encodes CASSESQRGTYEQYF.

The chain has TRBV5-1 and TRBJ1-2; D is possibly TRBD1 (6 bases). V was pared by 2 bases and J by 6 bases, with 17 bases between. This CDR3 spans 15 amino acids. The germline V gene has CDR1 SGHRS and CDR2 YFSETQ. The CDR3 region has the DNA TGCGCCAGCAGCTTCCTCAACAGGGTGGGGGATGGCTACACCTTC. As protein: CASSFLNRVGDGYTF.

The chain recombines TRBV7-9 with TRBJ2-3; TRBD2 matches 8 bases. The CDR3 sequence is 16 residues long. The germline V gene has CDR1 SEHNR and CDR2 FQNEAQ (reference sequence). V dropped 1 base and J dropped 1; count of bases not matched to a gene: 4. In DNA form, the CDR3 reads TGTGCCAGCAGCTTAGGCAGCGGGGGCCGCACAGATACGCAGTATTTT. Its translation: CASSLGSGGRTDTQYF.

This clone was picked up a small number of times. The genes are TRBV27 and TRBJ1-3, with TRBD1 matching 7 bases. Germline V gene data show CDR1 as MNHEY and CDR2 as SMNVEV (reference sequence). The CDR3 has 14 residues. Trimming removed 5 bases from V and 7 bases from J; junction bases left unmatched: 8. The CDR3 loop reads CASSPRTGLNTIYF. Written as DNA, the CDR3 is TGTGCCAGCAGTCCCCGGACAGGACTTAACACCATATATTTT.

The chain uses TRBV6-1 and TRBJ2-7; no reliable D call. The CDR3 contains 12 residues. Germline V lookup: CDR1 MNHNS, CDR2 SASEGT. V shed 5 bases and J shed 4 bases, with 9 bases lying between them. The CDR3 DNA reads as TGTGCCAGCAGTAACCTAGGATACGAGCAGTACTTC. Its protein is CASSNLGYEQYF.

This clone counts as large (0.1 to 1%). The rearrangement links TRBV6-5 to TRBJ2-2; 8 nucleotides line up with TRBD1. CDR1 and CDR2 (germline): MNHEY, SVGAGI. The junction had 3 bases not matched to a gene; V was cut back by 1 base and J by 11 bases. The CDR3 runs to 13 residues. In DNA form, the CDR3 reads TGTGCCAGCAGTTACTTAGGACAGGGAGAGCTGTTTTTT. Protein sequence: CASSYLGQGELFF.

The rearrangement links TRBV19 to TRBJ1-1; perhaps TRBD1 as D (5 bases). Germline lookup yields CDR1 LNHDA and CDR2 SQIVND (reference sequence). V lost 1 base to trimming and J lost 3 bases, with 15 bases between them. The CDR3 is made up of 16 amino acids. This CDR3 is CASSIGVQGLDTEAFF. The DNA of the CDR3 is TGTGCCAGTAGTATAGGAGTCCAGGGATTGGACACTGAAGCTTTCTTT.

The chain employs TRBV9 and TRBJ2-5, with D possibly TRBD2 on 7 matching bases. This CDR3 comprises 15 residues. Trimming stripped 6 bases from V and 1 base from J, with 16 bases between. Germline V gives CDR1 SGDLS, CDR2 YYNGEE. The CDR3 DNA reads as TGTGCCAGCACCCAGAGGGGGGGGACCCAAGAGACCCAGTACTTC. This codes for CASTQRGGTQETQYF. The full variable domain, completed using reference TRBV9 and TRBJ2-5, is DSGVTQTPKHLITATGQRVTLRCSPRSGDLSVYWYQQSLDQGLQFLIQYYNGEERAKGNILERFSAQQFPDLHSELNLSSLELGDSALYFCASTQRGGTQETQYFGPGTRLLVL.

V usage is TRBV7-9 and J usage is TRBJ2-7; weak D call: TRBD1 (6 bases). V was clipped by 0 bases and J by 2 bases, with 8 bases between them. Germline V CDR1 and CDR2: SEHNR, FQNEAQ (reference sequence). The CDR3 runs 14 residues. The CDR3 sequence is CASSLAGGTYEQYF. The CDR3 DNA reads TGTGCCAGCAGCTTAGCAGGGGGTACCTACGAGCAGTACTTC.

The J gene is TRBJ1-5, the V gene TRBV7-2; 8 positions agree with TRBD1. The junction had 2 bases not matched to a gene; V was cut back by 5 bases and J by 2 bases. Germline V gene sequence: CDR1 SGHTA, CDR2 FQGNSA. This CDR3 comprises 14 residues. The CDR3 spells CASSKQGGNQPQHF. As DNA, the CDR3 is TGTGCCAGCAGCAAACAGGGGGGCAATCAGCCCCAGCATTTT.